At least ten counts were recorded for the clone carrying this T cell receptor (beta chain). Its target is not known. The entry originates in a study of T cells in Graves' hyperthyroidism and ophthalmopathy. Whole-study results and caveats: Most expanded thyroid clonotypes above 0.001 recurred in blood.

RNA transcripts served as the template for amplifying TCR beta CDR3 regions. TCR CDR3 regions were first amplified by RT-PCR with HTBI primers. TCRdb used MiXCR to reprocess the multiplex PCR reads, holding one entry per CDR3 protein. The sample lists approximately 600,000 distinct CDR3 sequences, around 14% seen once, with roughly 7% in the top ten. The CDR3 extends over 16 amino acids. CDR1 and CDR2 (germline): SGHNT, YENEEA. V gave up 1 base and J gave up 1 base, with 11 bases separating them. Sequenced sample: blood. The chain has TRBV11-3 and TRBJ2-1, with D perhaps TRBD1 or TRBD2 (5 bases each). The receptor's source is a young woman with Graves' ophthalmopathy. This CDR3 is CASSLGGTRSYNEQFF. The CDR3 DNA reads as TGTGCCAGCAGCTTAGGGGGGACCCGGTCCTACAATGAGCAGTTCTTC.